This TCR beta chain was retrieved from a study of blood T cell repertoires in COVID-19. Study in general: The United States, Italy and Spain provided the acute and convalescent COVID-19 samples.

In Seattle, patients joined the study during active infection and were tracked longitudinally. This clone was seen once. CDR3 length: 14 amino acids. V gave up 10 bases and J gave up 5 bases, with 17 bases separating them. CDR1 and CDR2 (germline): MDHEN, SYDVKM. Clones were read by immunoSEQ multiplex PCR, and TCRdb kept only the in-frame ones, dropping some. The sample carries 60,000 to 75,000 clones, 90% to 95% recorded once. This TCR was recovered from a man aged 35 to 55 with COVID-19, enrolled during active disease. Sample: peripheral blood. The chain links TRBV28 to TRBJ1-4; D remains ambiguous. CDR3 protein: CATLYGVGNEKLFF. The CDR3, as DNA: TGTGCCACTCTTTACGGGGTCGGGAATGAAAAACTGTTTTTT.